The 32 T cell receptor beta chains below were found in one sample sequenced in a study of blood T cells in healthy people across ages. A second PCR, run for about 7 to 11 cycles, used a sample-barcoded 5' primer plus a J-beta primer mix. Each CDR3 protein is one row after TCRdb ran MiXCR on the 5' RACE reads. In the table there are about 640,000 distinct CDR3 sequences, roughly three fifths of which are singletons. Sequenced material: blood. The receptors here all came from a man between 60 and 70 years old in good health.

This clonotype was seen a few times. The rearrangement joins TRBV2 to TRBJ2-6; possible D gene TRBD1, 6 bases. Germline lookup yields CDR1 SNHLY and CDR2 FYNNEI. There are 17 residues in the CDR3. Trimming pared 3 bases from V and 2 bases from J, leaving 14 bases between. The CDR3 DNA sequence: TGTGCCAGCAGTGAGGCGTTCAGGGGAACTGGGGCCAACGTCCTGACTTTC. This sequence encodes CASSEAFRGTGANVLTF.

This rearrangement joins TRBV10-3 to TRBJ2-2; 8 bases align to TRBD1. This CDR3 has 14 amino acids. V was clipped by 6 bases and J by 3 bases; unmatched bases: 3. CDR1 ENHRY and CDR2 SYGVKD come from the germline V gene. The CDR3 here is CAISDRGDTGELFF. CDR3 DNA sequence: TGTGCCATCAGCGACAGGGGCGACACCGGGGAGCTGTTTTTT.

This sequence joins TRBV5-6 and TRBJ2-7; 8 positions agree with TRBD2. This CDR3 is 15 amino acids long. Germline V CDR1 and CDR2: SGHDT, YYEEEE. With V trimmed by 0 bases and J by 1 base, 3 bases remained unmatched. The CDR3 region is CASSLGGGRSYEQYF. In nucleotides, the CDR3 is TGTGCCAGCAGCTTGGGCGGCGGGAGGTCCTACGAGCAGTACTTC.

Of note for this clonotype: A read error may account for a junction end that differs from germline. The chain employs TRBV13 and TRBJ1-3; perhaps TRBD1 as D (6 bases). Germline lookup yields CDR1 PRHDT and CDR2 FYEKMQ (reference sequence). This CDR3 spans 15 amino acids. CDR3 loop: CASSTGHLSENTIYF. The DNA of the CDR3 is TGTGCCAGCAGCACGGGACACCTCTCTGAAAACACCATATATTTT.

The gene calls are TRBV29-1 and TRBJ2-7; 7 bases fit TRBD2. The CDR3 totals 12 residues. Germline CDR1 reads SQVTM; CDR2 reads ANQGSEA. Trimming cost V 3 bases and J 6 bases; bases outside gene matches: 5. The CDR3: CSVEIGRGEQYF. CDR3 nucleotide sequence: TGCAGCGTTGAGATAGGGAGGGGCGAGCAGTACTTC.

The genes are TRBV10-3 and TRBJ1-1; possibly TRBD1 for D (6 bases). The germline V and J ends were trimmed by 10 bases and 0 bases, with 15 bases remaining between them. The length of the CDR3 is 14 residues. Germline V CDR1 and CDR2: ENHRY, SYGVKD. CDR3 sequence reads: CATKEGGMNTEAFF. Here the CDR3 DNA reads TGTGCCACCAAAGAAGGGGGAATGAACACTGAAGCTTTCTTT.

This clonotype has only one observation. This sequence may be a read error, since a much larger clone differs from it by one base. The rearrangement uses TRBV29-1 and TRBJ2-1; the D call may be TRBD1 or TRBD2 (7 bases each). Deletions cut 2 bases from V and 10 bases from J, with 15 bases between. This CDR3 region has 13 residues. Germline CDR1 reads SQVTM; CDR2 reads ANQGSEA. CDR3 in DNA: TGCAGCGTTGAACGTCAGGGGGGGAAGGAGCAGTTCTTC. Translating it yields CSVERQGGKEQFF.

This rearrangement joins TRBV6-4 to TRBJ1-4; 7 bases are shared with TRBD1. V was clipped by 6 bases and J by 10 bases; unmatched bases: 11. Germline loops: CDR1 MRHNA, CDR2 SNTAGT. The length of the CDR3 is 14 residues. CDR3 nucleotides: TGTGCCAGCAGCGAGACAGGGACAAACGGAAAACTGTTTTTT. Its protein product is CASSETGTNGKLFF.

J is TRBJ1-2 and V is TRBV25-1; D may be TRBD1 (6 bases). Trimming cost V 4 bases and J 6 bases, with 12 bases left between them. Looked up from germline, CDR1 is MGHDK and CDR2 is SYGVNS. This CDR3 comprises 13 residues. CDR3 nucleotides: TGTGCCAGCAGTGCAGGGGTTTGGAATGGCTACACCTTC. Translation gives CASSAGVWNGYTF.

This clonotype showed up just a few times. CDR3 DNA: TGTGCCAGCAGTCACGACAGGGGGGATACGCAGTATTTT. This encodes CASSHDRGDTQYF. The chain combines TRBV7-6 with TRBJ2-3; 9 bases line up with TRBD1. The V and J ends lost 6 bases and 6 bases, in that order; junction bases with no gene match: 4. This CDR3 is 13 amino acids long. Per the germline V gene, CDR1 is SGHVS and CDR2 is FNYEAQ.

This clonotype was picked up many times. The rearrangement links TRBV11-2 to TRBJ1-4; D gene uncertain. This CDR3 has 17 residues. V lost 1 base and J 0 bases, leaving 12 bases between the germline ends. Germline CDR1 SGHAT, CDR2 FQNNGV. The CDR3 nucleotides are TGTGCCAGCAGCTTAGCGCCAGGACTGTCAACTAATGAAAAACTGTTTTTT. Protein product: CASSLAPGLSTNEKLFF.

This clonotype was seen a handful of times. The V gene is TRBV7-9, the J gene TRBJ2-3, with TRBD1 matching over 7 bases. The CDR3 length is 14 residues. CDR1 SEHNR and CDR2 FQNEAQ come from the germline V gene (reference sequence). Germline trimming cut 5 bases from V and 3 bases from J; bases unmatched to any gene: 5. The CDR3 reads CASSKGAQTDTQYF. CDR3 sequence (DNA): TGTGCCAGCAGCAAGGGGGCCCAGACAGATACGCAGTATTTT. The variable domain in full, with the rest retrieved from reference TRBV7-9 and TRBJ2-3, is DTGVSQNPRHKITKRGQNVTFRCDPISEHNRLYWYRQTLGQGPEFLTYFQNEAQLEKSRLLSDRFSAERPKGSFSTLEIQRTEQGDSAMYLCASSKGAQTDTQYFGPGTRLTVL.

The rearrangement joins TRBV6-4 to TRBJ2-1; TRBD2 aligns across 7 bases. Trimming removed 0 bases from V and 6 bases from J; junction bases left unmatched: 2. Germline assignment: CDR1 MRHNA and CDR2 SNTAGT. The CDR3 covers 14 residues. The CDR3 spells CASSDSTGGNEQFF. CDR3 nucleotide sequence: TGTGCCAGCAGTGACTCGACGGGGGGCAATGAGCAGTTCTTC.

In this sample, this clonotype turned up once. The J gene is TRBJ1-5, the V gene TRBV12-3 or TRBV12-4; tentative D call: TRBD1 (5 bases). This CDR3 is 16 amino acids long. Between the trimmed V and J ends, which lost 8 bases and 0 bases, there was a span of 17 bases. CDR3 residues: CASRGGTLYSNQPQHF. The CDR3 coding sequence is TGTGCCAGCCGGGGCGGGACGCTATATAGCAATCAGCCCCAGCATTTT.

The chain recombines TRBV7-9 with TRBJ1-2; 9 bases match TRBD1. The ends lost 5 bases at V and 5 bases at J; junction bases unmatched: 15. This CDR3 region has 17 residues. Germline loops: CDR1 SEHNR, CDR2 FQNEAQ (reference sequence). The DNA for the CDR3 is TGTGCCAGCAGCCCAAGGACAGGGGCCTCGCCTGGGTATGGCTACACCTTC. It specifies CASSPRTGASPGYGYTF.

The CDR3 loop reads CASSYDRSSGNTIYF. The CDR3 nucleotides read TGTGCCAGCAGTTACGATCGCAGCTCTGGAAACACCATATATTTT. This chain links TRBV6-5 with TRBJ1-3; D uncertain. Germline CDR1 is MNHEY and CDR2 is SVGAGI. Trimming stripped 2 bases from V and 0 bases from J, with 8 bases between. CDR3 length: 15 residues.

The genes are TRBV10-2 and TRBJ2-3; 7 nucleotides agree with TRBD2. Germline lookup yields CDR1 WSHSY and CDR2 SAAADI. The V gene end was trimmed by 4 bases and the J gene end by 6 bases; junction bases not matched to a gene: 1. CDR3 length: 12 amino acids. This CDR3 is CASSGTRDTQYF. DNA of the CDR3: TGCGCCAGCAGTGGGACTAGGGATACGCAGTATTTT.

The chain links TRBV7-8 to TRBJ2-7; 10 bases align to TRBD1. CDR1 and CDR2 from the germline V gene are SGHVS and FQNEAQ. The CDR3 contains 14 residues. J gave up 6 bases and V 4 bases, and 6 bases lay outside the gene matches. CDR3 residues: CASSWTGGLSEQYF. The DNA for the CDR3 is TGTGCCAGCAGCTGGACAGGGGGGTTGAGCGAGCAGTACTTC.

This rearrangement joins TRBV6-1 to TRBJ2-3; D gene uncertain. Trimming took 3 bases from V and 4 from J, leaving 8 bases between them. Per germline, CDR1 MNHNS and CDR2 SASEGT. This CDR3 region has 13 residues. This CDR3 reads CASSETVADTQYF. CDR3 sequence (DNA): TGTGCCAGCAGTGAGACGGTTGCAGATACGCAGTATTTT.

J is TRBJ1-2 and V is TRBV7-2; D not certain. V was cut by 1 base and J by 7 bases, with 10 bases left in between. This CDR3 has 13 residues. CDR1 is SGHTA and CDR2 is FQGNSA in the germline V gene. CDR3 amino acids: CASSLVLTSGYTF. The CDR3 bases are TGTGCCAGCAGCTTAGTATTGACAAGTGGCTACACCTTC.

This clonotype was recorded many times. The V call is TRBV20-1, the J call TRBJ2-5; 11 bases match TRBD2. Trimming removed 6 bases from V and 3 bases from J; junction bases left unmatched: 6. CDR1 is DFQATT and CDR2 is SNEGSKA in the germline V gene (reference sequence). The CDR3 has 14 residues. CDR3 in amino acids: CSASGGLAEETQYF. Here the CDR3 DNA reads TGCAGTGCCTCCGGGGGACTAGCGGAAGAGACCCAGTACTTC.

This clonotype was seen many times. The genes are TRBV4-2 and TRBJ1-5; tentative D call: TRBD1 (6 bases). V lost 4 bases and J 2 bases, leaving 15 bases between the germline ends. Per the germline V gene, CDR1 is LGHNA and CDR2 is YNFKEQ. The CDR3 extends over 16 amino acids. The CDR3 loop is CASSLGGTGRNQPQHF. The CDR3 coding sequence is TGTGCCAGCAGCCTTGGAGGTACAGGGCGCAATCAGCCCCAGCATTTT.

Concerning this clonotype itself: The missing conserved phenylalanine or tryptophan at the end of this CDR3 makes a read error likely. The chain has TRBV20-1 and TRBJ2-1; 11 nucleotides agree with TRBD2. V shed 6 bases, J shed 1 base, and the junction held 8 bases outside the gene matches. CDR1 and CDR2 from the germline V gene are DFQATT and SNEGSKA (reference sequence). The CDR3 contains 16 residues. The CDR3 region is CSASDLAGGSYNEQFL. The CDR3 bases are TGCAGTGCCTCCGACCTAGCGGGGGGATCCTACAATGAGCAGTTCTTA.

This chain connects TRBV20-1 to TRBJ2-1; D may be TRBD2 (6 bases). V gave up 0 bases and J gave up 3 bases, with 12 bases separating them. The V gene's germline CDR1 is DFQATT and CDR2 SNEGSKA (reference sequence). This CDR3 has 15 amino acids. The CDR3 sequence: CSARDRGTFYNEQFF. The CDR3 region has the DNA TGCAGTGCTAGAGACCGGGGGACCTTCTACAATGAGCAGTTCTTC.

V gene TRBV29-1 combines with J gene TRBJ2-5, with 7 bases that match TRBD1. The tail of the sequence fits TRBJ2-7 better, so the J call may be wrong. CDR3 length: 13 amino acids. Germline lookup yields CDR1 SQVTM and CDR2 ANQGSEA. CDR3 sequence (DNA): TGCAGCGCACAGGGGACCGGGACCCGCGAGCAGTACTTC. Protein sequence: CSAQGTGTREQYF.

The gene calls are TRBV20-1 and TRBJ2-4, with 10 bases lining up with TRBD1. Near its end, the DNA agrees better with TRBJ2-7, so the J call may be wrong. CDR1 DFQATT and CDR2 SNEGSKA come from the germline V gene (reference sequence). The CDR3 is made up of 15 amino acids. CDR3 loop: CSARLPGQGSHEQYF. CDR3 nucleotide sequence: TGCAGTGCTAGATTGCCGGGACAGGGGAGCCACGAGCAGTACTTC.

The rearrangement uses TRBV7-6 and TRBJ2-5; 9 bases align to TRBD2. Germline loops: CDR1 SGHVS, CDR2 FNYEAQ. The CDR3 consists of 17 residues. Trimming cost V 1 base and J 5 bases; bases outside gene matches: 11. This CDR3 is CASSLVGGGASMETQYF. For the CDR3, the DNA is TGTGCCAGCAGCTTAGTGGGCGGGGGGGCGTCGATGGAGACCCAGTACTTC.

The rearrangement joins TRBV12-5 to TRBJ2-1, with TRBD2 matching over 8 bases. The V gene's germline CDR1 is LGHNT and CDR2 FRNRAP. V shed 2 bases and J 7 bases; nucleotides not matched to a gene: 7. The CDR3 is 15 amino acids. The CDR3 region has the DNA TGTGCTAGTGGTTTGATGGCGGGGGGTAATAATGAGCAGTTCTTC. Translated, it gives CASGLMAGGNNEQFF.

This clonotype was seen only a few times. V usage is TRBV18 and J usage is TRBJ2-6, with TRBD1 identical over 8 bases. J lost 1 base, V lost 1 base, and 6 bases had no gene match. Germline CDR1 reads KGHSH; CDR2 reads LQKENI. The CDR3 is 18 residues long. CDR3 sequence reads: CASSPLTGADSGANVLTF. In DNA form, the CDR3 reads TGTGCCAGCTCACCACTGACAGGGGCCGATTCTGGGGCCAACGTCCTGACTTTC.

V and J are TRBV20-1 and TRBJ1-1, with a possible D match to TRBD1 (5 bases). With 6 bases removed from V and 3 bases from J, the gap between germline ends came to 26 bases. The CDR3 runs to 17 residues. Germline V lookup: CDR1 DFQATT, CDR2 SNEGSKA (reference sequence). The CDR3 sequence is CSAGTERGGVLDTEAFF. The CDR3, as DNA: TGCAGTGCGGGAACCGAGAGGGGCGGGGTGTTGGACACTGAAGCTTTCTTT.

V usage is TRBV11-2 and J usage is TRBJ2-3; tentatively, D is TRBD2 (6 bases). CDR1 is SGHAT, CDR2 FQNNGV, per germline. V lost 1 base and J 4 bases, leaving 21 bases between the germline ends. The CDR3 runs 18 residues. CDR3 protein: CASSLVIGRELGADTQYF. The CDR3 nucleotides are TGTGCCAGCAGCTTAGTTATAGGTCGGGAGCTTGGTGCAGATACGCAGTATTTT.

CDR3 residues: CASSDPGSRGQETQYF. CDR3 bases: TGTGCCAGCAGCGATCCAGGGAGCAGGGGTCAAGAGACCCAGTACTTC. This chain uses TRBV6-6 with TRBJ2-5, with D perhaps matching TRBD1 (6 bases). Germline V lookup: CDR1 MNHNY, CDR2 SVGAGI (reference sequence). The CDR3 is 16 residues long. The V end lost 6 bases, the J end lost 2 bases, and 19 bases lay between the germline ends.